What follows are 18 T cell receptor beta chains derived from one specimen sequenced in a study of blood T cell repertoires in COVID-19. Clones were sequenced by immunoSEQ multiplex PCR, and TCRdb holds only the in-frame ones, with some missing. This table has 200,000 to 250,000 clones, roughly 88% appearing once. The source material was PBMCs or T cells enriched from blood (not recorded which). These receptors all stem from a woman between 50 and 59 years old who had recovered from COVID-19.

The J gene is TRBJ2-7, the V gene TRBV29-1; the D gene is possibly TRBD1 (6 bases). Germline V gene data show CDR1 as SQVTM and CDR2 as ANQGSEA. V lost 7 bases to trimming and J lost 1 base, with 14 bases between them. The length of the CDR3 is 13 residues. DNA of the CDR3: TGCAGCGCGTGGGGGCAGCTATCCTACGAGCAGTACTTC. Protein product: CSAWGQLSYEQYF.

This sequence joins TRBV4-1 and TRBJ2-1; TRBD2 aligns across 12 bases. The ends lost 3 bases at V and 2 bases at J; junction bases unmatched: 5. CDR3 length equals 17 residues. The germline gives CDR1 MGHRA, CDR2 YSYEKL. The CDR3 spells CASSQGLAGLTYNEQFF. For the CDR3, the DNA is TGCGCCAGCAGCCAGGGACTAGCGGGTCTAACCTACAATGAGCAGTTCTTC.

The chain couples TRBV28 to TRBJ2-7; TRBD2 agrees at 11 bases. Trimming removed 4 bases from V and 6 bases from J; junction bases left unmatched: 8. CDR1 is MDHEN, CDR2 SYDVKM, per germline. The CDR3 is 15 residues long. The CDR3 is CASSYTGTSGREQYF. CDR3 bases: TGTGCCAGCAGTTACACCGGGACTAGCGGACGCGAGCAGTACTTC.

This chain links TRBV11-1 with TRBJ2-7; 7 positions agree with TRBD1. CDR3 length equals 14 residues. The V segment lost 8 bases and the J segment 1 base; nucleotides outside the gene matches: 8. Germline V CDR1 and CDR2: SGHAT, FQDESV (reference sequence). The CDR3 reads CASARQGRSYEQYF. The CDR3 DNA sequence: TGTGCCAGCGCTAGACAGGGTCGTTCCTACGAGCAGTACTTC.

The V and J genes are TRBV18 and TRBJ2-7, with D perhaps TRBD1 (5 bases). This CDR3 has 13 amino acids. Trimming removed 0 bases from V and 12 bases from J, with 15 bases in between. CDR1 is KGHSH, CDR2 LQKENI, per germline. The CDR3 spells CASSPPGWGRLYF. DNA for the CDR3: TGTGCCAGCTCACCACCCGGTTGGGGCCGACTGTACTTC.

V usage is TRBV4-1 and J usage is TRBJ2-1, with TRBD2 identical over 8 bases. The J segment lost 0 bases and the V segment lost 1 base, leaving 5 bases of the junction unmatched. In germline, CDR1 is MGHRA, CDR2 YSYEKL. The CDR3 is 17 residues long. DNA of the CDR3: TGCGCCAGCAGCCAAGTGTCAGGGACTAGCTCCTACAATGAGCAGTTCTTC. This encodes CASSQVSGTSSYNEQFF.

The genes are TRBV4-3 and TRBJ2-1, with D tentatively TRBD2 (6 bases). Germline CDR1 reads LGHNA; CDR2 reads YSLEER. Trimming pared 2 bases from V and 10 bases from J, leaving 12 bases between. The CDR3 loop spans 13 amino acids. The CDR3 loop reads CASSQHGGSEQFF. CDR3 DNA: TGCGCCAGCAGCCAACACGGGGGTAGCGAGCAGTTCTTC.

In this sample, this clone turned up a few times. The chain is built from TRBV11-2 and TRBJ1-4; D gene uncertain. The germline V gene has CDR1 SGHAT and CDR2 FQNNGV. V gave up 3 bases and J gave up 3 bases, with 5 bases separating them. This CDR3 is built from 13 residues. CDR3 nucleotides: TGTGCCAGCAGCTTCGGGGCTAATGAAAAACTGTTTTTT. It translates to CASSFGANEKLFF.

The chain combines TRBV28 with TRBJ2-2; D is perhaps TRBD1 (6 bases). Trimming cost V 5 bases and J 6 bases, with 13 bases left between them. This CDR3 has 14 amino acids. From germline, CDR1 is MDHEN and CDR2 SYDVKM. This chain's CDR3 is CASSHDRYAGELFF. The DNA of the CDR3 is TGTGCCAGCAGTCACGACAGGTACGCCGGGGAGCTGTTTTTT.

This clone was observed a single time. The chain couples TRBV27 to TRBJ2-7; a weak D match, TRBD1 (5 bases). Germline V lookup: CDR1 MNHEY, CDR2 SMNVEV (reference sequence). Trimming left V 0 bases short and J 2 bases short, with 11 bases between. The CDR3 totals 15 residues. The CDR3 DNA reads TGTGCCAGCAGTTTATCGTGGACACAACCCTACGAGCAGTACTTC. Translating it yields CASSLSWTQPYEQYF.

The CDR3 loop reads CASSPADRGNQPQHF. As DNA, the CDR3 is TGTGCCAGCTCACCGGCTGACAGGGGCAATCAGCCCCAGCATTTT. The chain has TRBV18 and TRBJ1-5, with 7 bases aligning to TRBD1. V was pared by 3 bases and J by 2 bases, with 4 bases of the junction left unmatched. Germline assignment: CDR1 KGHSH and CDR2 LQKENI. CDR3 length equals 15 residues.

The chain recombines TRBV16 with TRBJ1-3; D uncertain. This CDR3 is built from 13 residues. Trimming shortened V by 4 bases and J by 3 bases, and 7 bases separated the two germline ends. Germline CDR1 reads KGHSY; CDR2 reads FQNENV. Written as DNA, the CDR3 is TGTGCCAGCAGCCCAGGCTTTGGAAACACCATATATTTT. Protein product: CASSPGFGNTIYF.

The chain joins TRBV29-1 to TRBJ1-2, with D perhaps TRBD1 (6 bases). V was clipped by 3 bases and J by 1 base, with 9 bases between them. The V gene's germline CDR1 is SQVTM and CDR2 ANQGSEA. The CDR3 spans 13 residues. The CDR3 DNA reads TGCAGCGTTGATGGGGGACATAACTATGGCTACACCTTC. Its protein product is CSVDGGHNYGYTF.

This sequence joins TRBV5-1 and TRBJ1-6; a possible D gene is TRBD1 (5 bases). The CDR3 length is 15 residues. Deletions cut 4 bases from V and 8 bases from J, with 16 bases between. Germline V CDR1 and CDR2: SGHRS, YFSETQ. In nucleotides, the CDR3 is TGCGCCAGCAGCCTTCAAAGGACAAGAGATTCACCCCTCCACTTT. Translating gives CASSLQRTRDSPLHF.

The chain employs TRBV28 and TRBJ1-4; weak D call: TRBD1 (6 bases). The V and J ends lost 5 bases and 0 bases respectively, with 22 bases between them. CDR3 length: 19 residues. Germline V gene sequence: CDR1 MDHEN, CDR2 SYDVKM. CDR3 sequence reads: CASSPPPGAKTTTNEKLFF. The CDR3 bases are TGTGCCAGCAGTCCACCTCCAGGGGCTAAGACGACAACTAATGAAAAACTGTTTTTT.

The chain carries TRBV28 and TRBJ2-1; TRBD2 aligns across 9 bases. Unmatched junction bases numbered 5, after V lost 4 bases and J lost 7 bases. Germline CDR1 is MDHEN and CDR2 is SYDVKM. The CDR3 totals 14 residues. The DNA for the CDR3 is TGTGCCAGCAGTTATAGCGGGAGAACGAATGAGCAGTTCTTC. This codes for CASSYSGRTNEQFF. Based on the CDR3 plus reference TRBV28 and TRBJ2-1, the full variable domain is DVKVTQSSRYLVKRTGEKVFLECVQDMDHENMFWYRQDPGLGLRLIYFSYDVKMKEKGDIPEGYSVSREKKERFSLILESASTNQTSMYLCASSYSGRTNEQFFGPGTRLTVL.

Remarks on this clone: An end of the junction does not agree with germline; a read error may underlie this. The rearrangement uses TRBV7-7 and TRBJ2-1, with 13 bases identical to TRBD2. In germline, CDR1 is SSHAT, CDR2 FNYEAQ (reference sequence). This CDR3 is 18 amino acids long. CDR3: CASSPGLAGALKGNEQFF. The CDR3 region has the DNA TGTGCTAGCAGTCCCGGACTAGCGGGGGCCCTGAAGGGGAATGAGCAGTTCTTC.

V is TRBV19 and J is TRBJ2-7, with TRBD1 identical over 9 bases. The CDR3 loop spans 13 amino acids. The ends lost 4 bases at V and 4 bases at J; junction bases unmatched: 2. Germline CDR1 reads LNHDA; CDR2 reads SQIVND (reference sequence). The CDR3 DNA reads TGTGCCAGTAGTACAGACAGGGGGTACGAGCAGTACTTC. Translating it yields CASSTDRGYEQYF.